This TCR beta chain emerged from a study of long-term antiretroviral therapy in people with HIV. With V trimmed by 7 bases and J by 7 bases, 5 bases remained unmatched. The CDR3 runs to 12 residues. Per germline, CDR1 MNHEY and CDR2 SVGAGI. The run of the v3.0 immunoSEQ assay was at survey level. Generated by immunoSEQ multiplex PCR, the TCRdb table keeps only in-frame clones and is missing some. The sample contains about 15,000 clones, 81% of which appear only once. The receptor was isolated from a man under 40 with HIV. The sample in question was unsorted PBMCs, obtained around 1.3 years before starting antiretroviral therapy. The chain combines TRBV6-5 with TRBJ1-2, with 8 bases fitting TRBD1. The CDR3 DNA sequence: TGTGCCAGCACCCAGGGGGCGGGTGGCTACACCTTC. It specifies CASTQGAGGYTF.